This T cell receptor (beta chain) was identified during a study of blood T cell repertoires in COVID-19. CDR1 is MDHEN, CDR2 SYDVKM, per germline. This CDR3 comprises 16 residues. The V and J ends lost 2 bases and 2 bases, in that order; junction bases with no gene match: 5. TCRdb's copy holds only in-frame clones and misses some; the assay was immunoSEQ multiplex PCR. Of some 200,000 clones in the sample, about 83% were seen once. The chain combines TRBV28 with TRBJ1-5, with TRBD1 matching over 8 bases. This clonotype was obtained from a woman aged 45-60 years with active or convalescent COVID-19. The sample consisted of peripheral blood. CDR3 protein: CASSLQSQGGNQPQHF. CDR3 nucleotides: TGTGCCAGCAGTTTACAGTCACAGGGGGGCAATCAGCCCCAGCATTTT.